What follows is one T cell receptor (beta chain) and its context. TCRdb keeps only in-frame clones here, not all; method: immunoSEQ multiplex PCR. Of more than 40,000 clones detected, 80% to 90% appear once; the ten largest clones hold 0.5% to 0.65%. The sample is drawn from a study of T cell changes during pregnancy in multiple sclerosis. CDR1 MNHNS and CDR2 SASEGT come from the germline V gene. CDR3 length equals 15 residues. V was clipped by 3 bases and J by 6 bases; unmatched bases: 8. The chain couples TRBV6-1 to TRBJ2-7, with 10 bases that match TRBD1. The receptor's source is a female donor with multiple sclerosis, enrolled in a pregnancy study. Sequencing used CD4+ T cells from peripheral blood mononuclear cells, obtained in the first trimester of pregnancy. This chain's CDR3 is CASSDFGTGEGEQYF. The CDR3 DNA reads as TGTGCCAGCAGTGATTTCGGGACAGGGGAGGGCGAGCAGTACTTC.